This is a list of T cell receptor beta chains from one sample in a study of T cells in Graves' hyperthyroidism and ophthalmopathy. TCRdb processed the multiplex PCR reads anew with MiXCR; each CDR3 protein has one entry. This sample has around 97,000 distinct CDR3 sequences, with about 50% found just once. Sequenced sample: blood. The receptors were sampled from a man in his forties with Graves' hyperthyroidism. Both conserved end residues are part of each CDR3. A D gene is named only where the DNA matches it firmly. Not all rows give a size; the values are once, few, many and, for expanded clones, a class.

D gene	J gene	clone size	V gene	CDR3 protein	CDR3 DNA
NA	TRBJ1-2	many	TRBV28	CASSLSLAPYGYTF	TGTGCCAGCAGTTTATCTCTGGCCCCATATGGCTACACCTTC
NA	TRBJ2-5	many	TRBV19	CASKGRGQNEIAGETQYF	TGTGCCAGTAAGGGGAGGGGACAGAACGAAATCGCGGGGGAGACCCAGTACTTC
TRBD1	TRBJ2-7	many	TRBV7-9	CASSSGTGMNEQYF	TGTGCCAGCAGCTCCGGGACAGGGATGAACGAGCAGTACTTC
TRBD1	TRBJ2-5	many	TRBV4-1	CASSQDLGQGQETQYF	TGCGCCAGCAGCCAAGACCTCGGACAGGGGCAAGAGACCCAGTACTTC
NA	TRBJ2-1	NA	TRBV25-1	CASSASRDEQFF	TGTGCCAGCAGTGCTAGTAGAGATGAGCAGTTCTTC
NA	TRBJ2-1	few	TRBV28	CASSLPSSYNEQFF	TGTGCCAGCAGTTTACCGAGCTCCTACAATGAGCAGTTCTTC
NA	TRBJ1-3	few	TRBV30	CAWSRGVSGNTIYF	TGTGCCTGGAGTCGGGGGGTCTCTGGAAACACCATATATTTT
NA	TRBJ1-6	many	TRBV27	CASMRTDNSPLHF	TGTGCCAGCATGAGGACAGATAATTCACCCCTCCACTTT
NA	TRBJ2-7	many	TRBV6-5	CASRPRDGGPYEQYF	TGTGCCAGCAGACCCCGGGACGGTGGTCCCTACGAGCAGTACTTC
TRBD1	TRBJ2-5	NA	TRBV29-1	CSATGLETQYF	TGCAGCGCGACAGGGCTGGAGACCCAGTACTTC
NA	TRBJ1-5	many	TRBV20-1	CSARTDSNQPQHF	TGCAGTGCTAGGACAGATAGCAATCAGCCCCAGCATTTT
TRBD1	TRBJ1-6	many	TRBV11-1	CASSPRDSASYNSPLHF	TGTGCCAGCAGCCCCAGGGACAGCGCCTCGTATAATTCACCCCTCCACTTT
TRBD1	TRBJ2-7	few	TRBV6-5	CASSTRTGGPYEQYF	TGTGCCAGCAGTACCCGGACAGGGGGCCCCTACGAGCAGTACTTC
NA	TRBJ2-3	many	TRBV7-9	CASSLGVRATDTQYF	TGTGCCAGCAGCTTAGGGGTCAGGGCTACAGATACGCAGTATTTT
NA	TRBJ1-2	few	TRBV19	CAWSPGWGGGYTF	TGTGCCTGGAGCCCCGGGTGGGGGGGAGGCTACACCTTC
TRBD2	TRBJ2-3	NA	TRBV24-1	CATSDPSGTTDTQYF	TGTGCCACCAGTGACCCTAGCGGGACCACAGATACGCAGTATTTT
NA	TRBJ2-3	NA	TRBV24-1	CATSGPGHNLFTDTQYF	TGTGCCACCAGTGGCCCGGGACACAACCTTTTCACAGATACGCAGTATTTT
NA	TRBJ1-5	NA	TRBV28	CASSQTERSNQPQHF	TGTGCCAGCAGCCAGACCGAGAGGAGCAATCAGCCCCAGCATTTT
NA	TRBJ2-3	many	TRBV5-1	CASAKWASSGTQYF	TGCGCCAGCGCGAAGTGGGCTAGCTCAGGTACGCAGTATTTT
NA	TRBJ1-2	NA	TRBV10-3	CAISESIQGGYGYTF	TGTGCCATCAGTGAGTCGATCCAGGGCGGATATGGCTACACCTTC
NA	TRBJ1-2	NA	TRBV20-1	CSARVPTRYGNTF	TGCAGTGCTAGAGTCCCGACAAGGTATGGCAACACCTTC
NA	TRBJ1-2	NA	TRBV29-1	CSVNVPGHYGYTF	TGCAGCGTCAACGTCCCGGGACACTATGGCTACACCTTC
NA	TRBJ2-5	NA	TRBV19	CASSTEGGNQPQYF	TGTGCCAGTAGTACAGAGGGGGGAAATCAGCCCCAGTACTTC